This T cell receptor beta chain comes out of a study of T cell responses to AZD1222 COVID-19 vaccine. Study-wide results and caveats: The donors showed a predominance of white British ancestry and of females, with possible underestimation of clonal diversity. Vaccine-associated CD4 TCRs spanned spike, dominant at 160-218 and 743-854. Reportedly, nearly half the spike-specific TCRs target unmutated variant regions. Two AZD1222 administrations were followed by greater Spike-specific TCR breadth and depth.

Remarks on this clone: Its antigen is as yet unknown.

V was clipped by 5 bases and J by 3 bases; unmatched bases: 9. Germline loops: CDR1 SGHVS, CDR2 FQNEAQ. This CDR3 has 16 amino acids. Some clones are missing from TCRdb's copy, which holds only in-frame ones; the method was immunoSEQ multiplex PCR. The sample shows about 42,000 clones, 88% of them seen only once. Sequences were derived from peripheral blood, sampled 28 days after the second AZD1222 dose. J is TRBJ1-5 and V is TRBV7-8; 8 nucleotides align to TRBD1. The sequence was obtained from an adult who received the AZD1222 COVID-19 vaccine. The chain's CDR3 is CASSPTGGTYNQPQHF. The CDR3 nucleotides read TGTGCCAGCAGCCCAACAGGGGGTACCTACAATCAGCCCCAGCATTTT.